This TCR beta chain was sequenced for a study of T-cell reconstitution after alpha-beta-depleted transplantation in children. Findings of the study overall: Some patients' high day-60 TCRbeta diversity was attributed to recipient cells surviving conditioning. T-cell numbers and diversity one year post-transplant derived largely from freshly generated T cells.

Germline V gene lookup returns CDR1 SGHVS and CDR2 FQNEAQ. The CDR3 consists of 15 residues. V lost 5 bases to trimming and J lost 2 bases; unmatched junction nucleotides: 7. Unique molecular identifiers tagged the TCRbeta library. TCRdb reprocessed the PCR reads with MiXCR, giving one entry per CDR3 protein. This table has 300,000 to 400,000 distinct CDR3 sequences, about a sixth appearing once. As regards this clonotype: No antigen is known for it.

The input for sequencing was PBMCs, mostly from graft donor cells, taken 360 days after TCRalphabeta/CD19-depleted stem cell transplant. The chain employs TRBV7-8 and TRBJ2-7, with TRBD2 matching over 9 bases. The sequence derives from a male patient between 2 and 10 years old who had a stem cell transplant for acute lymphoblastic leukemia, so the T cells may come from the graft donor. The CDR3 loop is CASSAASGEPYEQYF. The CDR3 DNA sequence: TGTGCCAGCAGCGCCGCTAGCGGGGAGCCCTACGAGCAGTACTTC.